This T cell receptor beta chain was retrieved from a study of CD8+ T cells in alopecia areata. Treatment of the sample: oral pan-JAK inhibitor, 5-10 mg twice daily. As regards this clone: Antigen unknown.

Trimming removed 5 bases from V and 0 bases from J, with 10 bases in between. CDR1 SGHRS and CDR2 YFSETQ come from the germline V gene. The CDR3 loop spans 14 amino acids. Study-level points and caveats: A single nonresponder leaves the baseline CD8+ expansion link to response uncertain.

The sequencing template was cDNA reverse transcribed from extracted RNA. Repertoires were generated with immunoSEQ multiplex PCR, while TCRdb's copy carries only in-frame clones and drops some. The sample consists of 200,000 or so clones, roughly two fifths of them appearing once. This chain connects TRBV5-1 to TRBJ2-3, with D tentatively TRBD1 (5 bases). Sequenced material: CD4+ T cells sorted from blood, taken at approximately week 30, from a patient treated with tofacitinib. The receptor comes from a human donor with alopecia areata. This CDR3 is CASSWTTSTDTQYF. The CDR3 coding sequence is TGCGCCAGCAGTTGGACAACTAGCACAGATACGCAGTATTTT.